Each of the 24 T cell receptor beta chains below was sequenced from the same sample in a study of vaccination effects on CD4 cells after COVID-19. Pools of viral peptides were used by the ViraFEST assay to expand antigen-specific CD4+ T cells ahead of sequencing. Cultured cells yielded isolated CD4+ T cells after more than nine days. Sometime from March through December 2020, the person acquired a SARS-CoV-2 infection that PCR confirmed. The repertoire was sequenced with immunoSEQ multiplex PCR; TCRdb's copy has only in-frame clones and lacks some. The sample shows under 60,000 clones, around 80% of them seen only once. Their antigens remain unidentified. Here the sequenced sample was CD4+ T cells from PBMCs cultured with HIV peptides, taken before COVID-19 vaccination. As for subset: HIV-1 Nef peptide pool negative control/reference culture. These receptors all come from a human donor who had a prior SARS-CoV-2 infection.

The chain recombines TRBV15 with TRBJ2-7; 7 bases are a match to TRBD2. CDR1 is LNHNV, CDR2 YYDKDF, per germline (reference sequence). With V trimmed by 2 bases and J by 4 bases, 2 bases remained unmatched. CDR3 length equals 13 residues. Here the CDR3 DNA reads TGTGCCACCAGCAGAACAGCGGGATACGAGCAGTACTTC. Its protein product is CATSRTAGYEQYF.

V is TRBV9 and J is TRBJ2-3; tentative D call: TRBD2 (6 bases). CDR3 length: 15 amino acids. Germline V gene lookup returns CDR1 SGDLS and CDR2 YYNGEE. Deletions cut 0 bases from V and 4 bases from J, with 12 bases between. Here the CDR3 reads CASSVGFGGADTQYF. The CDR3 DNA is TGTGCCAGCAGCGTAGGGTTCGGGGGTGCAGATACGCAGTATTTT.

This clone was seen a handful of times. The chain uses TRBV3-1 (or the pseudogene TRBV3-2) and TRBJ2-5, with TRBD1 identical over 8 bases. The CDR3 runs 18 residues. Germline V gene data show CDR1 as LGHDT and CDR2 as YNNKEL (reference sequence). The trim removed 4 bases at V and 13 bases at J, leaving 26 bases unmatched. Here the CDR3 DNA reads TGTGCCAGCAGCCCGTATCAGGGGGCCAGCCCTTCCCTCAGGGCTGGGTACTTC. It translates to CASSPYQGASPSLRAGYF.

The chain recombines TRBV9 with TRBJ2-5; 11 bases are shared with TRBD2. The CDR3 totals 16 residues. J was trimmed by 3 bases and V by 0 bases; bases with no gene match: 4. In germline, CDR1 is SGDLS, CDR2 YYNGEE. In DNA, the CDR3 is TGTGCCAGCAGCGTAGATAGCGGGGGGGGCGAAGAGACCCAGTACTTC. It translates to CASSVDSGGGEETQYF.

This sequence joins TRBV18 and TRBJ2-1, with D possibly TRBD2 on 5 matching bases. Per the germline V gene, CDR1 is KGHSH and CDR2 is LQKENI. CDR3 length: 16 residues. Trimming took off 4 bases at V and 5 bases at J, with 18 bases between the two ends. CDR3 in amino acids: CASSRQRSAAHNEQFF. The CDR3 DNA follows: TGTGCCAGCTCACGCCAGAGGTCAGCGGCCCACAATGAGCAGTTCTTC.

The chain joins TRBV4-1 to TRBJ1-2, with unresolved D. V shed 3 bases and J shed 2 bases, with 4 bases lying between them. The germline V gene encodes CDR1 MGHRA and CDR2 YSYEKL. CDR3 length: 12 amino acids. Written as DNA, the CDR3 is TGCGCCAGCAGCCAGGTGAACTATGGCTACACCTTC. This translates into CASSQVNYGYTF.

The chain uses TRBV30 and TRBJ2-3, with TRBD2 matching over 7 bases. Trimming took 0 bases from V and 1 from J; bases not matched to a gene: 4. There are 15 residues in the CDR3. Germline V gene data show CDR1 as GTSNPN and CDR2 as SVGIG (reference sequence). The CDR3 spells CAWSVLAGGTDTQYF. CDR3 coding DNA: TGTGCCTGGAGTGTACTCGCGGGAGGCACAGATACGCAGTATTTT.

CDR3 in DNA: TGTGCCAGCAGCCAGACAGGGGAGGCGCAGGGATCGTATTTT. Its translation is CASSQTGEAQGSYF. The rearrangement joins TRBV5-4 to TRBJ1-3; 8 nucleotides match TRBD1. The CDR3 sequence is 14 residues long. V dropped 4 bases and J dropped 16; count of bases not matched to a gene: 16. Germline V gives CDR1 SGHNT, CDR2 YYREEE (reference sequence).

V is TRBV2 and J is TRBJ1-2; 7 bases match TRBD1. The CDR3 is made up of 15 amino acids. V lost 5 bases and J lost 5; bases outside the gene matches: 11. Germline values: CDR1 SNHLY, CDR2 FYNNEI. CDR3 protein: CASSPDSGTAYGYTF. CDR3 DNA sequence: TGTGCCAGCAGTCCCGACTCCGGGACAGCGTATGGCTACACCTTC. Full variable domain (outside the CDR3, taken from reference TRBV2 and TRBJ1-2): EPEVTQTPSHQVTQMGQEVILRCVPISNHLYFYWYRQILGQKVEFLVSFYNNEISEKSEIFDDQFSVERPDGSNFTLKIRSTKLEDSAMYFCASSPDSGTAYGYTFGSGTRLTVV.

Only one count was recorded for this clone. CDR3 nucleotide sequence: TGCAGTGCTAGTCGGCCGGCACAGGGAGTCTACGAGCAGTACTTC. It yields the protein CSASRPAQGVYEQYF. This chain uses TRBV20-1 with TRBJ2-7, with D possibly matching TRBD1 (6 bases). The germline CDR1 and CDR2 sequences are DFQATT and SNEGSKA (reference sequence). The CDR3 covers 15 residues. V lost 3 bases, J lost 3 bases, and 18 bases lay in between.

There are a few counts of this clone. The genes are TRBV2 and TRBJ1-1, with TRBD1 as a possible D gene (6 bases). V was clipped by 7 bases and J by 1 base, with 10 bases between them. CDR3 length: 13 residues. CDR1 and CDR2 from the germline V gene are SNHLY and FYNNEI. CDR3: CASTQQGNTEAFF. CDR3 sequence (DNA): TGTGCCAGCACCCAACAGGGGAACACTGAAGCTTTCTTT.

This clone was counted between two and nine times. J is TRBJ2-5 and V is TRBV19; weak D call: TRBD2 (6 bases). CDR3 length: 12 amino acids. Germline V gene lookup returns CDR1 LNHDA and CDR2 SQIVND (reference sequence). Trimming pared 8 bases from V and 4 bases from J, leaving 11 bases between. CDR3 nucleotide sequence: TGTGCCAGTCGAGGGGAGGCAGAGACCCAGTACTTC. This codes for CASRGEAETQYF.

This clone occurred a few times. V usage is TRBV11-3 and J usage is TRBJ2-7; the match to TRBD1 covers 11 bases. The CDR3 runs to 15 residues. After removal of 4 bases from V and 6 bases from J, the junction contained 8 bases not matched to a gene. CDR1 is SGHNT, CDR2 YENEEA, per germline. The CDR3 reads CASSSSGTGGFEQYF. As DNA, the CDR3 is TGTGCCAGCAGCTCGTCCGGGACAGGGGGGTTCGAGCAGTACTTC.

The V call is TRBV30, the J call TRBJ2-1, with TRBD1 identical over 9 bases. Germline values: CDR1 GTSNPN, CDR2 SVGIG (reference sequence). V trimming: 2 bases; J trimming: 8 bases; junction bases outside the gene matches: 10. CDR3 length: 15 residues. The CDR3 coding sequence is TGTGCCTGGAGTTTGGGACAGGGATCCGTAGATGAGCAGTTCTTC. Translation gives CAWSLGQGSVDEQFF.

The CDR3 sequence: CASSLAVGADNEQFF. The CDR3 nucleotides read TGCGCCAGCAGCTTGGCCGTGGGGGCAGACAATGAGCAGTTCTTC. The chain couples TRBV5-1 to TRBJ2-1; a weak D match, TRBD1 (6 bases). Germline CDR1 reads SGHRS; CDR2 reads YFSETQ. V lost 0 bases to trimming and J lost 5 bases, with 12 bases between them. The CDR3 consists of 15 residues.

This clone was picked up a small number of times. The chain couples TRBV7-2 to TRBJ2-3; maybe TRBD2 (6 bases). Trimming shortened V by 1 base and J by 3 bases, and 8 bases separated the two germline ends. CDR3 length: 14 residues. Per the germline V gene, CDR1 is SGHTA and CDR2 is FQGNSA. The CDR3 loop is CASSLDAGTDTQYF. DNA of the CDR3: TGTGCCAGCAGCTTAGATGCGGGAACAGATACGCAGTATTTT.

The chain has TRBV5-1 and TRBJ2-5, with TRBD2 identical over 10 bases. V was clipped by 1 base and J by 1 base; unmatched bases: 1. The germline V gene has CDR1 SGHRS and CDR2 YFSETQ. The CDR3 runs to 15 residues. The CDR3 here is CASSLPSGSQETQYF. DNA for the CDR3: TGCGCCAGCAGCTTGCCTAGCGGGAGCCAAGAGACCCAGTACTTC.

The V and J genes are TRBV5-1 and TRBJ1-1; D is ambiguous. The CDR3 consists of 14 residues. The germline CDR1 and CDR2 sequences are SGHRS and YFSETQ. V lost 2 bases and J 0 bases, leaving 8 bases between the germline ends. CDR3 DNA sequence: TGCGCCAGCAGCTTAGGCAGCCTGAACACTGAAGCTTTCTTT. It codes for CASSLGSLNTEAFF.

This clone occurred once. The chain couples TRBV6-2 or TRBV6-3 to TRBJ1-5; D is unclear. Germline lookup yields CDR1 MNHEY and CDR2 SVGEGT. Trimming shortened V by 2 bases and J by 10 bases, and 9 bases separated the two germline ends. The CDR3 contains 12 residues. The CDR3 DNA follows: TGTGCCAGCAGTTACGGCCGCGGTCCCCAGCATTTT. Protein: CASSYGRGPQHF.

The rearrangement joins TRBV19 to TRBJ2-7; D unclear. Per germline, CDR1 LNHDA and CDR2 SQIVND (reference sequence). The CDR3 is 13 amino acids. Trimming removed 5 bases from V and 1 base from J, with 9 bases in between. The CDR3 bases are TGTGCCAGTAGTGGGGTGGGATCCTACGAGCAGTACTTC. Translated: CASSGVGSYEQYF. Drawing the rest from reference TRBV19 and TRBJ2-7, the complete variable domain is DGGITQSPKYLFRKEGQNVTLSCEQNLNHDAMYWYRQDPGQGLRLIYYSQIVNDFQKGDIAEGYSVSREKKESFPLTVTSAQKNPTAFYLCASSGVGSYEQYFGPGTRLTVT.

The chain is built from TRBV15 and TRBJ1-5; D is unresolved. There are 16 residues in the CDR3. In germline, CDR1 is LNHNV, CDR2 YYDKDF (reference sequence). The germline V and J ends were trimmed by 5 bases and 0 bases, with 14 bases remaining between them. CDR3 in DNA: TGTGCCACCAGCGGCCAGGAGCAGTATAGCAATCAGCCCCAGCATTTT. This sequence encodes CATSGQEQYSNQPQHF.

This chain's CDR3 is CASSLGLDFRVAYEQYF. CDR3 DNA sequence: TGTGCCAGCAGCTTAGGACTTGATTTCAGGGTGGCCTACGAGCAGTACTTC. The gene calls are TRBV7-2 and TRBJ2-7; maybe TRBD1 (5 bases). The CDR3 loop spans 17 amino acids. CDR1 SGHTA and CDR2 FQGNSA come from the germline V gene. V lost 1 base and J 2 bases, leaving 18 bases between the germline ends.

J is TRBJ1-2 and V is TRBV30; D ambiguous. Per the germline V gene, CDR1 is GTSNPN and CDR2 is SVGIG (reference sequence). Trimming pared 2 bases from V and 5 bases from J, leaving 6 bases between. The CDR3 is made up of 11 amino acids. This CDR3 is CAWSTGYGYTF. DNA for the CDR3: TGTGCCTGGAGTACTGGGTATGGCTACACCTTC.

The chain is built from TRBV5-4 and TRBJ2-7, with 10 bases that match TRBD2. Per the germline V gene, CDR1 is SGHNT and CDR2 is YYREEE (reference sequence). Unmatched junction bases numbered 12, after V lost 9 bases and J lost 3 bases. The CDR3 length is 15 residues. CDR3 residues: CATKLGTSVDYEQYF. Here the CDR3 DNA reads TGTGCCACCAAACTCGGGACTAGCGTAGACTACGAGCAGTACTTC.